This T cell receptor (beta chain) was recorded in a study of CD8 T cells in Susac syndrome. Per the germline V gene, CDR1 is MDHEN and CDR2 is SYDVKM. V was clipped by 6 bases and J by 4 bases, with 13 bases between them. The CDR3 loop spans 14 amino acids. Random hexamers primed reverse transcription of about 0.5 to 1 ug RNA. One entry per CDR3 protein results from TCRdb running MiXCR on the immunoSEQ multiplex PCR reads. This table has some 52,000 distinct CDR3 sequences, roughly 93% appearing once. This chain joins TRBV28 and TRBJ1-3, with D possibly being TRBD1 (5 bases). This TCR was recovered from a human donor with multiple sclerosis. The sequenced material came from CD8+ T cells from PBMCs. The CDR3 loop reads CASSPQGIGNTIYF. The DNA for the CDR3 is TGTGCCAGCAGCCCTCAGGGAATAGGAAACACCATATATTTT.